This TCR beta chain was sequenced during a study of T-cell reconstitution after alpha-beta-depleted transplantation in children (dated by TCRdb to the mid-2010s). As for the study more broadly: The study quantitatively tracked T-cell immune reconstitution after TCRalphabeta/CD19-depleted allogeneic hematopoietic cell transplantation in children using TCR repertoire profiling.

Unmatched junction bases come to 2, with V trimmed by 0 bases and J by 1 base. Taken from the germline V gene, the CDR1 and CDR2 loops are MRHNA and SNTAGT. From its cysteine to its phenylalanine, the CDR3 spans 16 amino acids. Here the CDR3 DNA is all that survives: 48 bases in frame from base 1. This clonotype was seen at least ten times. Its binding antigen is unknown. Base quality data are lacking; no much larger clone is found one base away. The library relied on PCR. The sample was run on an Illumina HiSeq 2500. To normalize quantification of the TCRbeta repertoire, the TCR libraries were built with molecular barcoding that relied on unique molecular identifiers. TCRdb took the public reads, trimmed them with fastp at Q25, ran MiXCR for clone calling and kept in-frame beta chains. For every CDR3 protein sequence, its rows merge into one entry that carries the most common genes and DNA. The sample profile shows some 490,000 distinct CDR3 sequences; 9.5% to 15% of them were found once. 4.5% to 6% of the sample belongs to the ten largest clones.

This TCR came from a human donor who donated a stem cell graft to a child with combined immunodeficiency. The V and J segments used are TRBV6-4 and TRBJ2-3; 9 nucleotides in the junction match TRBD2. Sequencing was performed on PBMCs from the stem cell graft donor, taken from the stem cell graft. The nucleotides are TGTGCCAGCAGTGACTCGGCTAGCGGGGGCACAGATACGCAGTATTTT. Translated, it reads CASSDSASGGTDTQYF.